This TCR beta chain was recovered during a study of shared clonotypes between healthy human individuals. Germline CDR1 MNHNS, CDR2 SASEGT. J gave up 8 bases and V 8 bases, and 14 bases lay outside the gene matches. The CDR3 runs 15 residues. Study results and caveats: Sampling involved blood alone; tissue repertoires likely differ. Non-shared clonotypes were found to have lower generation probabilities than the clonotypes that were shared by all four of the sorted-subset donors. Inspection by rarefaction showed sorted-subset sequencing to be incomplete despite large depth.

Investigators divided CD4+ cells into CD45RA+ naive and CD45RA-negative memory subsets. The table came from immunoSEQ multiplex PCR; TCRdb's copy has only in-frame clones and leaves some out. The repertoire includes roughly 2.4 million clones, approximately 94% of them detected once, and around 0.13% sits in the top ten. About this clone itself: Antigen: not known.

The specimen was naive CD4+ T cells sorted from blood. The subset: CD45RA+ positively selected. The clonotype originates from a young man in good health. V usage is TRBV6-1 and J usage is TRBJ1-4, with TRBD1 matching over 7 bases. CDR3 sequence: CASGPPWTGQEKLFF. CDR3 in DNA: TGTGCCAGCGGCCCCCCCTGGACAGGTCAAGAAAAACTGTTTTTT.